This T cell receptor beta chain came from a study of T cell repertoires in MIS-A myocarditis. CDR1 is MNHNY and CDR2 is SVGAGI in the germline V gene (reference sequence). This CDR3 region has 16 residues. V lost 5 bases to trimming and J lost 0 bases, with 16 bases between them. Sequencing was performed with immunoSEQ multiplex PCR; in TCRdb, only in-frame clones are kept and a portion is missing. The table shows some 6,100 clones, with about 83% occurring only once. The chain is built from TRBV6-6 and TRBJ1-1, with D possibly being TRBD1 (6 bases). This TCR was sampled from a man aged 18-30 years with fulminant myocarditis from multisystem inflammatory syndrome in adults (MIS-A) after COVID-19. Sequenced material: interventricular septum heart tissue obtained at autopsy. The CDR3 DNA follows: TGTGCCAGCAGTCCGGTGTTACAGGGCATGAACACTGAAGCTTTCTTT. Translating it yields CASSPVLQGMNTEAFF.